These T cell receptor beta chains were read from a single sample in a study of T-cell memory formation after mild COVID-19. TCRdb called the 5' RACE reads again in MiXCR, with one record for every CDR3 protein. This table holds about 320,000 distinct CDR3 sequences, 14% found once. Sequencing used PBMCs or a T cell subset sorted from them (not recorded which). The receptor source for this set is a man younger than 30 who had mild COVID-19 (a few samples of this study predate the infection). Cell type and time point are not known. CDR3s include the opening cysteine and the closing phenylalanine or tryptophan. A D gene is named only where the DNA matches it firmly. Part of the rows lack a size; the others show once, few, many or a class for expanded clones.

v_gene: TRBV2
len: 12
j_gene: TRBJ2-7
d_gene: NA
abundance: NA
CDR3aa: CASRSPVGEQYF
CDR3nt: TGTGCCAGCCGGAGCCCTGTGGGCGAGCAGTACTTC

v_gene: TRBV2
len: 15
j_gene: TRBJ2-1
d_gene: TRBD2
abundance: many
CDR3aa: CASSETSGLYNEQFF
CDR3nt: TGTGCCAGCAGTGAAACTAGCGGGCTCTACAATGAGCAGTTCTTC

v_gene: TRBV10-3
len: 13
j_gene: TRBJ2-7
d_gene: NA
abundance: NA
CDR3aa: CAIKADSVYEQYF
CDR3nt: TGTGCCATCAAGGCGGACAGTGTCTACGAGCAGTACTTC

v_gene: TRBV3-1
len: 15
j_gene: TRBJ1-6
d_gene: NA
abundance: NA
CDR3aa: CASSQARAGNSPLHF
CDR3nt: TGTGCCAGCAGCCAAGCAAGGGCGGGGAATTCACCCCTCCACTTT

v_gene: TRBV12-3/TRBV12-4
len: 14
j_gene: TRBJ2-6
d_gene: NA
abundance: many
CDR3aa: CASSLGAGANVLTF
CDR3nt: TGTGCCAGCAGCCTAGGTGCTGGGGCCAACGTCCTGACTTTC

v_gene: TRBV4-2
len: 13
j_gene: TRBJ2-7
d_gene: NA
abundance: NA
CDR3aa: CASSPSRGYEQYF
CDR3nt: TGTGCCAGCAGCCCTTCTCGAGGCTACGAGCAGTACTTC

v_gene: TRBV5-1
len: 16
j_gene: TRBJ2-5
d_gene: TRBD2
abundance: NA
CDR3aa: CASSSASGGYQETQYF
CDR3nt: TGCGCCAGCAGCTCGGCTAGCGGGGGATACCAAGAGACCCAGTACTTC

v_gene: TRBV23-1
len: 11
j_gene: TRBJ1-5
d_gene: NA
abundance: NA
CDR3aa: CAIPRNQPQHF
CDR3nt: TGCGCCATCCCCCGCAATCAGCCCCAGCATTTT

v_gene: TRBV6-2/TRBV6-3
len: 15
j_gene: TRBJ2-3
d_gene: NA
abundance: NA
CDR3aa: CASSLHRDSTDTQYF
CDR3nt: TGTGCCAGCAGCTTACACAGGGATAGCACAGATACGCAGTATTTT

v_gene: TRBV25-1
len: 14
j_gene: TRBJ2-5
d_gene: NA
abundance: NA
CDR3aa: CASSTYGTQETQYF
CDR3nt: TGTGCCAGCTCCACTTACGGGACCCAAGAGACCCAGTACTTC

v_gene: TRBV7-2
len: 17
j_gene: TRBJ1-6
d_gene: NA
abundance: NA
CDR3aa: CASSLIRQPEGNSPLHF
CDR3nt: TGTGCCAGCAGCTTAATCAGGCAGCCCGAAGGCAATTCACCCCTCCACTTT

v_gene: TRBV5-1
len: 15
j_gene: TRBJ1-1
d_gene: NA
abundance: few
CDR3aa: CASSLVPYGDTEAFF
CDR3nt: TGCGCCAGCAGCTTGGTACCTTATGGGGACACTGAAGCTTTCTTT

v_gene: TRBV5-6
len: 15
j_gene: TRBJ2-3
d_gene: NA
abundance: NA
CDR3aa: CASSSLGRTRNTQYF
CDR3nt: TGTGCCAGCAGCTCCCTTGGACGAACGAGGAATACGCAGTATTTT

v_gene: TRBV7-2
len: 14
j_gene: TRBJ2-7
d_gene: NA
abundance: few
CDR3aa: CASSIRGSSGEQYF
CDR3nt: TGTGCCAGCAGTATAAGGGGCAGCTCCGGGGAGCAGTACTTC

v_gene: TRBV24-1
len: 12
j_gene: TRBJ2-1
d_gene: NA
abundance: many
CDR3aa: CATGGEDNEQFF
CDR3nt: TGTGCCACCGGAGGGGAGGACAATGAGCAGTTCTTC

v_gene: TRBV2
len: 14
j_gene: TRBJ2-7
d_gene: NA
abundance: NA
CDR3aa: CASRASSLAYEQYF
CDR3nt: TGTGCCAGCAGGGCCTCCTCACTAGCTTACGAGCAGTACTTC

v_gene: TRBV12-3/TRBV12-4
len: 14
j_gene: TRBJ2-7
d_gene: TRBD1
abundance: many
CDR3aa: CASTPTGGHLGPYF
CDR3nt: TGTGCCAGCACCCCGACAGGGGGCCACCTTGGCCCGTACTTC

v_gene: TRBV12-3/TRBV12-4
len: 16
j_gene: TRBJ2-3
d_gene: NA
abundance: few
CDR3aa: CASSEYAGDESDTQYF
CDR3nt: TGTGCCAGCAGTGAATACGCCGGGGATGAGTCAGATACGCAGTATTTT

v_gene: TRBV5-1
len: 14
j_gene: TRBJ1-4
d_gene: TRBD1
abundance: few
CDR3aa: CASSAGGANEKLFF
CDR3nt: TGCGCCAGCAGCGCAGGGGGCGCGAATGAAAAACTGTTTTTT

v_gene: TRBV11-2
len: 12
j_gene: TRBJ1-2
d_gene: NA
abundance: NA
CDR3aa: CASSLMEDGYTF
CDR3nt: TGTGCCAGCAGCTTAATGGAGGATGGCTACACCTTC

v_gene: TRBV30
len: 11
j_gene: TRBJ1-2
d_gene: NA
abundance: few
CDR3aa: CAWSSGAFYTF
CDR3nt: TGTGCCTGGAGTTCAGGGGCCTTCTACACCTTC

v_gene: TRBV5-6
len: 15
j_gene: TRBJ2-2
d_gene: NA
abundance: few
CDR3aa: CASSIRDRITGELFF
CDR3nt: TGTGCCAGCAGCATCCGGGACCGGATCACCGGGGAGCTGTTTTTT

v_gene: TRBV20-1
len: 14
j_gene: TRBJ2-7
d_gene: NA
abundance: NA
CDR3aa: CSARDEGISHEQYF
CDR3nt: TGCAGTGCTAGAGACGAGGGAATCTCCCACGAGCAGTACTTC

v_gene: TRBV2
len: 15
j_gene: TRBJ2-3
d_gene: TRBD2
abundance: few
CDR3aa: CASRRGGLVPDTQYF
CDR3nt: TGTGCCAGCCGCCGAGGGGGACTAGTTCCAGATACGCAGTATTTT

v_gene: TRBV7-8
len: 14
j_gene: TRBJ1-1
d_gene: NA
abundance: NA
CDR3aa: CASSFGDRNTEAFF
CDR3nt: TGTGCCAGCAGCTTCGGGGACCGGAACACTGAAGCTTTCTTT

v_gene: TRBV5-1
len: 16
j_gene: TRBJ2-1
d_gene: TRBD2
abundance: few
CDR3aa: CASSVFRAGSYNEQFF
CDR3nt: TGCGCCAGCAGCGTGTTTAGAGCGGGGAGTTACAATGAGCAGTTCTTC

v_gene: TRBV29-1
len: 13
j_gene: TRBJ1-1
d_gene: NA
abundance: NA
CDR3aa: CSVPGTTNTEAFF
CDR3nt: TGCAGCGTGCCCGGGACAACGAACACTGAAGCTTTCTTT

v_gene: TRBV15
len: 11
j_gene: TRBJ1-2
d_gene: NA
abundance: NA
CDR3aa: CATGQNYGYTF
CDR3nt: TGTGCCACCGGGCAGAATTATGGCTACACCTTC

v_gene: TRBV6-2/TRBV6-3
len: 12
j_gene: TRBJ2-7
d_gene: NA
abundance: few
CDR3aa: CASNVVGSEQYF
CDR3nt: TGTGCCAGCAACGTGGTGGGCTCTGAGCAGTACTTC

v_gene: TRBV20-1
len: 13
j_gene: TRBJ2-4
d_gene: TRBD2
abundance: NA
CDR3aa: CSGGGFAKNIQYF
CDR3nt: TGCAGTGGGGGAGGGTTTGCCAAAAACATTCAGTACTTC

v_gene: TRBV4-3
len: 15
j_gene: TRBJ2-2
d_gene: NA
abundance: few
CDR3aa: CASSQENADTGELFF
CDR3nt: TGCGCCAGCAGCCAAGAGAATGCTGACACCGGGGAGCTGTTTTTT

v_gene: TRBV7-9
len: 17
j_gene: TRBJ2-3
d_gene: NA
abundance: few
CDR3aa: CASSLDIQVPSTDTQYF
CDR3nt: TGTGCCAGCAGCTTAGACATTCAGGTCCCCTCCACAGATACGCAGTATTTT

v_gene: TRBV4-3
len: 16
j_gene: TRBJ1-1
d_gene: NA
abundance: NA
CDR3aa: CASSQRRGRPNTEAFF
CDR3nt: TGCGCCAGCAGCCAACGACGAGGACGGCCAAACACTGAAGCTTTCTTT

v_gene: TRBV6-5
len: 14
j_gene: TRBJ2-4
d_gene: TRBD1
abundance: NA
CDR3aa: CASSYSRGPDIQYF
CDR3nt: TGTGCCAGCAGTTACTCGAGGGGGCCGGACATTCAGTACTTC

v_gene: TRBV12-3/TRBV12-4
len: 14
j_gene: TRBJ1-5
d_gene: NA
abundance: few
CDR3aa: CASSPTGKGQPQHF
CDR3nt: TGTGCCAGCAGTCCCACGGGGAAGGGTCAGCCCCAGCATTTT

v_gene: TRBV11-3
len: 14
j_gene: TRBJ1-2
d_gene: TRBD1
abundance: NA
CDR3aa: CASSLPGQIYGYTF
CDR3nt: TGTGCCAGCAGCTTACCGGGACAGATCTATGGCTACACCTTC

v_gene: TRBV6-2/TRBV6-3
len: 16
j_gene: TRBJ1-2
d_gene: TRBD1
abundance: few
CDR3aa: CASSTYRDRGGYGYTF
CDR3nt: TGTGCCAGCAGTACCTACCGGGACAGAGGGGGCTATGGCTACACCTTC

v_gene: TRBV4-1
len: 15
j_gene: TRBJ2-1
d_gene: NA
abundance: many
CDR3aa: CASSPTGPRGDEQFF
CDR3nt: TGCGCCAGCAGCCCTACTGGACCCAGGGGAGATGAGCAGTTCTTC

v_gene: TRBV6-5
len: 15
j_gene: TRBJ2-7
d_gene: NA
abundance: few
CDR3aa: CASSYGAGGSYEQYF
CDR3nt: TGTGCCAGCAGTTACGGTGCAGGGGGGTCCTACGAGCAGTACTTC

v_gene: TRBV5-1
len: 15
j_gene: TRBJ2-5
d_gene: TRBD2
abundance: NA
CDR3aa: CASRPVSGPQETQYF
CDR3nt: TGCGCCAGCAGGCCGGTTAGCGGGCCCCAAGAGACCCAGTACTTC

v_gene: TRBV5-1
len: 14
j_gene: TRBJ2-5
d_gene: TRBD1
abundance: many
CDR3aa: CASSIPDRGETQYF
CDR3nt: TGCGCCAGCAGCATACCGGACAGGGGAGAGACCCAGTACTTC

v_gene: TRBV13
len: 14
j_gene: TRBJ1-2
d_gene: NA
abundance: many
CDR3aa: CASRNEQYTYGYTF
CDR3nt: TGTGCCAGCAGGAATGAACAGTATACCTATGGCTACACCTTC

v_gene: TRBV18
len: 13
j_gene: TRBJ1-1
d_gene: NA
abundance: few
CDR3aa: CASSPQRNTEAFF
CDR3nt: TGTGCCAGCTCACCACAGAGGAACACTGAAGCTTTCTTT

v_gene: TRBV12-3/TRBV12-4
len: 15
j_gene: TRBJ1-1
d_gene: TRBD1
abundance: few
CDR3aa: CASSLRTGQNTEAFF
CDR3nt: TGTGCCAGCAGTTTAAGGACAGGGCAGAACACTGAAGCTTTCTTT

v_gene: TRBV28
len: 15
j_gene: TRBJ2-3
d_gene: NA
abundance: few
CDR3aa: CASEPSGEGTDTQYF
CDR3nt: TGTGCCAGCGAGCCGAGTGGGGAGGGCACAGATACGCAGTATTTT

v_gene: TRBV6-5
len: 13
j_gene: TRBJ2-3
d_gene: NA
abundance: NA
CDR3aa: CASSQRLADTQYF
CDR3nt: TGTGCCAGCAGTCAAAGACTAGCAGATACGCAGTATTTT

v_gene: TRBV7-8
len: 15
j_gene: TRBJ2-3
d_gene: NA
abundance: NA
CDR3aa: CASSPRRREADTQYF
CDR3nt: TGTGCCAGCAGCCCCCGACGTCGGGAAGCAGATACGCAGTATTTT

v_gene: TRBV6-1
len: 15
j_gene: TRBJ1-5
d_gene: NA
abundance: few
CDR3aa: CASSEALESNQPQHF
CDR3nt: TGTGCCAGCAGTGAAGCGCTTGAGAGCAATCAGCCCCAGCATTTT

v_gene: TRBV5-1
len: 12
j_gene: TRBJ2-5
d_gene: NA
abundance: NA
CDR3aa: CASSLPQETQYF
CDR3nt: TGCGCCAGCAGCTTACCTCAAGAGACCCAGTACTTC

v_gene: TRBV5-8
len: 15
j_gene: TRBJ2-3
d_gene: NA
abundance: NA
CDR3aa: CASSLLAYAGNTQYF
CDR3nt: TGTGCCAGCAGCTTGCTAGCCTACGCTGGAAATACGCAGTATTTT

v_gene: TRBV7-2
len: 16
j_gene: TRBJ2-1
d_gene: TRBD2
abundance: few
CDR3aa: CASSLAGGGSTSEQFF
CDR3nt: TGTGCCAGCAGCTTAGCTGGCGGGGGGTCCACTAGTGAGCAGTTCTTC

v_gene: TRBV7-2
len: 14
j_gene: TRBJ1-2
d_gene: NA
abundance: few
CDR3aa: CASSLPRLGDGYTF
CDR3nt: TGTGCCAGCAGCTTACCCAGGCTAGGGGATGGCTACACCTTC

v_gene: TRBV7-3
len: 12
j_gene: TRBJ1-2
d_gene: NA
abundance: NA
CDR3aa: CASSSRRGSYTF
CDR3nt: TGTGCCAGCAGCTCCCGGAGAGGAAGCTACACCTTC

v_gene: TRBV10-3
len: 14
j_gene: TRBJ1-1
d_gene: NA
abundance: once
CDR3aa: CAISEGAKNTEAFF
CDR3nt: TGTGCCATCAGTGAGGGGGCTAAGAACACTGAAGCTTTCTTT

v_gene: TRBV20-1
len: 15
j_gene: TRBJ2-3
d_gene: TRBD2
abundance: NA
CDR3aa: CSASSSGGAADTQYF
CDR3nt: TGCAGTGCATCTAGTAGCGGGGGGGCGGCAGATACGCAGTATTTT